Included here is one TCR beta chain sequence, with context. CDR3 size: 14 residues. Germline CDR1 is MNHEY and CDR2 is SMNVEV (reference sequence). Trimming cost V 2 bases and J 7 bases, with 15 bases left between them. This sample was included in a study of blood T cell repertoires in COVID-19. In the study overall: In each case, the material was cDNA or gDNA derived from T cells, B-cell-depleted T cells, or PBMCs.

Study processing details: Using reference gene primer amplification, nucleated cell counts were estimated. Generated by immunoSEQ multiplex PCR, the TCRdb table keeps only in-frame clones and is missing some. The DNA gave D and trimming, while V, J and clone size come from that table. The sample contains 130,000 to 150,000 clones, roughly nine tenths of which appear only once. This receptor was identified in a man aged 18 to 35 with COVID-19, enrolled during active disease. The material sequenced was peripheral blood. V usage is TRBV27 and J usage is TRBJ2-7, with TRBD1 as a possible D gene (6 bases). CDR3 coding DNA: TGTGCCAGCAGTTTAACAGGGACGTTACTGGAGCAGTACTTC. It is translated as CASSLTGTLLEQYF.